These 18 T cell receptor beta chains share one sample of origin, sequenced in a study of PD-1 blockade in classical Hodgkin lymphoma (dated by TCRdb to 2018 to 2021). The time point label, as the study defines it: cycle 1 day 1 (C1D1), immediately before nivolumab initiation. Relapse after autologous stem cell transplantation had occurred in all trial patients, and cohorts A, B and C were distinguished by prior brentuximab vedotin exposure. CD8+ T cells were purified from thawed PBMCs by magnetic negative selection with a Miltenyi CD8+ T cell isolation kit. Library prep was done by the immunoSEQ multiplex PCR assay. As stored in TCRdb, this immuneACCESS dataset retains in-frame rearrangements with V and J assigned. A fraction of the clones does not appear; measured against another copy, unresolved V genes explain less than half of the discrepancy, and the remainder lacks a known reason. The sample table holds more than 7,000 clones, of which about 86% were seen once. Roughly a fifth of the sample rests with the top ten.

The source material was CD8+ T cells from blood, sampled at baseline. These receptor sequences come from a human donor with classical Hodgkin lymphoma.

The chain carries TRBV6-4 and TRBJ2-3; D remains ambiguous. The CDR3 totals 16 residues. Trimming stripped 5 bases from V and 0 bases from J, with 15 bases between. Germline values: CDR1 MRHNA, CDR2 SNTAGT. The CDR3 nucleotides are TGTGCCAGCAGTAACGATATTCCGGGCAGCACAGATACGCAGTATTTT. As protein: CASSNDIPGSTDTQYF.

The rearrangement links TRBV9 to TRBJ2-1; 8 bases align to TRBD1. Germline values: CDR1 SGDLS, CDR2 YYNGEE. The CDR3 consists of 14 residues. V dropped 3 bases and J dropped 5; count of bases not matched to a gene: 4. The CDR3 loop reads CASSDRGEDNEQFF. Here the CDR3 DNA reads TGTGCCAGCAGCGACAGGGGGGAAGACAATGAGCAGTTCTTC.

This chain connects TRBV10-3 to TRBJ2-3, with TRBD2 matching over 9 bases. Losses at the gene ends were 10 bases for V and 2 bases for J; bases not matched to a gene: 10. From germline, CDR1 is ENHRY and CDR2 SYGVKD. The length of the CDR3 is 15 residues. The CDR3 DNA reads TGTGCCACCCTAAGCGGGGGGCAAGTCACAGATACGCAGTATTTT. As protein: CATLSGGQVTDTQYF.

This clone was seen only once. The chain links TRBV27 to TRBJ2-1; D not certain. Trimming took off 2 bases at V and 4 bases at J, with 9 bases between the two ends. This CDR3 has 14 amino acids. Looked up from germline, CDR1 is MNHEY and CDR2 is SMNVEV (reference sequence). The CDR3 DNA follows: TGTGCCAGCAGTTTAGACGGAGCGTACAATGAGCAGTTCTTC. Translated, it gives CASSLDGAYNEQFF.

V gene TRBV5-4 combines with J gene TRBJ2-7; D is ambiguous. Germline lookup yields CDR1 SGHNT and CDR2 YYREEE (reference sequence). V lost 0 bases and J lost 4, with 11 bases in between. The CDR3 is 14 residues long. The CDR3 is CASSLGAREYEQYF. DNA for the CDR3: TGTGCCAGCAGCTTGGGTGCCAGAGAATACGAGCAGTACTTC.

V usage is TRBV7-9 and J usage is TRBJ1-5, with D unresolved. The CDR3 spans 14 residues. CDR1 and CDR2 from the germline V gene are SEHNR and FQNEAQ (reference sequence). V was shortened by 5 bases and J by 2 bases, with 10 bases between the two germline ends. The CDR3 DNA reads as TGTGCCAGCAGCCCCTCCCTGGGCAATCAGCCCCAGCATTTT. It yields the protein CASSPSLGNQPQHF.

The V call is TRBV9, the J call TRBJ2-1; 7 bases are a match to TRBD1. The CDR3 loop spans 15 amino acids. With 0 bases clipped from V and 4 bases from J, the junction kept 4 bases outside the gene matches. Germline V lookup: CDR1 SGDLS, CDR2 YYNGEE. CDR3 region: CASSVDGTVYNEQFF. The CDR3 nucleotides are TGTGCCAGCAGCGTAGACGGGACAGTATACAATGAGCAGTTCTTC. Full variable domain (rest looked up from reference TRBV9 and TRBJ2-1): DSGVTQTPKHLITATGQRVTLRCSPRSGDLSVYWYQQSLDQGLQFLIQYYNGEERAKGNILERFSAQQFPDLHSELNLSSLELGDSALYFCASSVDGTVYNEQFFGPGTRLTVL.

This chain links TRBV10-3 with TRBJ1-5, with D hard to call. V lost 0 bases, J lost 3 bases, and 9 bases lay in between. Germline loops: CDR1 ENHRY, CDR2 SYGVKD. CDR3 length: 15 residues. CDR3 residues: CAISESEGTNQPQHF. DNA for the CDR3: TGTGCCATCAGTGAGTCGGAGGGCACCAATCAGCCCCAGCATTTT.

V and J are TRBV27 and TRBJ2-7; 10 bases line up with TRBD1. Germline-derived CDR1 and CDR2 are MNHEY and SMNVEV (reference sequence). The CDR3 is 14 amino acids. Losses at the gene ends were 7 bases for V and 5 bases for J; bases not matched to a gene: 8. CDR3 protein: CASTTGTGEDEQYF. The CDR3 DNA reads as TGTGCCAGCACTACCGGGACAGGGGAGGACGAGCAGTACTTC.

The rearrangement uses TRBV6-5 and TRBJ2-5, with 7 bases identical to TRBD2. CDR1 and CDR2 (germline): MNHEY, SVGAGI. The V gene end was trimmed by 2 bases and the J gene end by 4 bases; junction bases not matched to a gene: 1. This CDR3 is built from 13 residues. The CDR3 reads CASSYASGETQYF. DNA for the CDR3: TGTGCCAGCAGTTACGCTAGCGGAGAGACCCAGTACTTC.

This clone has just a few counts. V usage is TRBV19 and J usage is TRBJ2-1; maybe TRBD1 (6 bases). This CDR3 has 12 residues. The V and J ends lost 5 bases and 5 bases respectively, with 7 bases between them. CDR1 LNHDA and CDR2 SQIVND come from the germline V gene (reference sequence). The CDR3 DNA is TGTGCCAGTAGTTGGACAGACAATGAGCAGTTCTTC. This encodes CASSWTDNEQFF.

CDR3 in amino acids: CASSLAKDRAYEQYF. CDR3 DNA: TGTGCCAGCAGCTTAGCAAAAGACAGGGCCTACGAGCAGTACTTC. This chain joins TRBV7-9 and TRBJ2-7; 7 nucleotides match TRBD1. This CDR3 is 15 amino acids long. Germline loops: CDR1 SEHNR, CDR2 FQNEAQ (reference sequence). Germline trimming cut 0 bases from V and 2 bases from J; bases unmatched to any gene: 4.

V and J are TRBV7-9 and TRBJ2-5, with TRBD1 matching over 7 bases. The CDR3 runs to 16 residues. The germline CDR1 and CDR2 sequences are SEHNR and FQNEAQ (reference sequence). V lost 3 bases, J lost 1 base, and 8 bases stayed unmatched. CDR3 in amino acids: CASSFNEGTAQETQYF. The CDR3 DNA reads TGTGCCAGCAGCTTTAATGAGGGGACAGCCCAAGAGACCCAGTACTTC.

The V gene is TRBV4-2, the J gene TRBJ1-4; tentative D call: TRBD1 (5 bases). Germline V gene data show CDR1 as LGHNA and CDR2 as YNFKEQ. This CDR3 is 16 amino acids long. V was pared by 0 bases and J by 5 bases, with 13 bases between. DNA for the CDR3: TGTGCCAGCAGCCAAGAAGTTGGGGCAGTGAATGAAAAACTGTTTTTT. It translates to CASSQEVGAVNEKLFF.

This clone appeared a few times. This chain uses TRBV4-2 with TRBJ2-1; 13 bases map to TRBD2. The CDR3 has 18 amino acids. J lost 0 bases, V lost 5 bases, and 7 bases had no gene match. CDR1 is LGHNA, CDR2 YNFKEQ, per germline. CDR3 sequence: CASSSGLAGKSSYNEQFF. The DNA of the CDR3 is TGTGCCAGCAGCTCGGGACTAGCGGGAAAGAGCTCCTACAATGAGCAGTTCTTC.

The chain carries TRBV29-1 and TRBJ2-7, with D possibly called TRBD1 or TRBD2 (5 bases each). CDR1 SQVTM and CDR2 ANQGSEA come from the germline V gene. The CDR3 consists of 13 residues. Trimming stripped 5 bases from V and 1 base from J, with 12 bases between. The CDR3 here is CSVWDRISYEQYF. DNA of the CDR3: TGCAGCGTTTGGGACCGAATTTCCTACGAGCAGTACTTC.

J is TRBJ2-1 and V is TRBV19; D is uncertain. The CDR3 has 13 residues. Trimming took 1 base from V and 4 from J, leaving 5 bases between them. In germline, CDR1 is LNHDA, CDR2 SQIVND (reference sequence). The CDR3 DNA reads TGTGCCAGTAGTATAGTGGGATACAATGAGCAGTTCTTC. It translates to CASSIVGYNEQFF.

V usage is TRBV7-8 and J usage is TRBJ2-5; D is tentatively TRBD1 or TRBD2 (5 bases each). Trimming shortened V by 5 bases and J by 4 bases, and 20 bases separated the two germline ends. Per the germline V gene, CDR1 is SGHVS and CDR2 is FQNEAQ. The length of the CDR3 is 16 residues. The CDR3 DNA is TGTGCCAGCAGCCTTATGAGGACGGGAAGGGGAGAGACCCAGTACTTC. Its protein product is CASSLMRTGRGETQYF.